A single sample gave rise to the 32 T cell receptor beta chains below, sequenced in a study of T cell changes during pregnancy in multiple sclerosis (dated by TCRdb to 2018 to 2020). Libraries were built with the immunoSEQ multiplex PCR assay. TCRdb holds this immuneACCESS table with in-frame rearrangements only. Some clones are missing; in checked studies, unresolved V genes explain under half, and the rest has no known cause. The sample data list 35,000 to 40,000 clones, and about nine tenths of these were observed just once. 5% to 5.5% of the sample rests with the top ten. The source was peripheral blood, collected in the third trimester of pregnancy. The receptors come from a female donor in good health, enrolled as a control in a pregnancy study.

The rearrangement joins TRBV7-8 to TRBJ2-3, with no clear D. The CDR3 extends over 13 amino acids. Germline V gene data show CDR1 as SGHVS and CDR2 as FQNEAQ. V was pared by 0 bases and J by 8 bases, with 9 bases between. The CDR3 is CASSLAPPGTQYF. In nucleotides, the CDR3 is TGTGCCAGCAGCTTAGCCCCCCCGGGTACGCAGTATTTT.

This chain links TRBV7-8 with TRBJ2-2; possibly TRBD1 for D (6 bases). Germline CDR1 reads SGHVS; CDR2 reads FQNEAQ. Trimming cost V 7 bases and J 0 bases, with 24 bases left between them. The CDR3 extends over 19 amino acids. The CDR3 DNA reads as TGTGCCAGCAACCAGGGGCATTCCTTAACGGCCTCGAACACCGGGGAGCTGTTTTTT. Amino acids: CASNQGHSLTASNTGELFF.

This clone was seen once. V and J are TRBV11-3 and TRBJ1-1, with a tentative D call TRBD1 (5 bases). The CDR3 sequence is 15 residues long. Germline-derived CDR1 and CDR2 are SGHNT and YENEEA. V dropped 1 base and J dropped 1 base, with 10 bases sitting between them. The CDR3 loop reads CASSLGRGGNTEAFF. The CDR3 DNA follows: TGTGCCAGCAGCTTAGGGAGGGGAGGGAACACTGAAGCTTTCTTT.

The chain has TRBV11-1 and TRBJ2-1; 12 nucleotides align to TRBD2. The CDR3 runs 19 residues. The trim removed 2 bases at V and 6 bases at J, leaving 14 bases unmatched. Germline V gene data show CDR1 as SGHAT and CDR2 as FQDESV (reference sequence). The CDR3 is CASSLNRAASGGVFNEQFF. CDR3 coding DNA: TGTGCCAGCAGCTTAAATCGGGCGGCTAGCGGGGGGGTGTTCAATGAGCAGTTCTTC.

This clone was detected a few times. This chain links TRBV7-8 with TRBJ2-7, with TRBD1 matching 8 bases. V was clipped by 5 bases and J by 5 bases; unmatched bases: 11. Germline CDR1 is SGHVS and CDR2 is FQNEAQ. This CDR3 comprises 15 residues. CDR3 bases: TGTGCCAGCAGCCACGCCGCAGGGGGCGTCGACGAGCAGTACTTC. Amino acids: CASSHAAGGVDEQYF.

CDR3 nucleotide sequence: TGTGCCAGCAGCGGTTCCCGGGACAGGGGTGATTCACCCCTCCACTTT. This translates into CASSGSRDRGDSPLHF. The rearrangement uses TRBV9 and TRBJ1-6; 10 bases are a match to TRBD1. V trimming: 3 bases; J trimming: 8 bases; junction bases outside the gene matches: 8. The CDR3 extends over 16 amino acids. CDR1 is SGDLS, CDR2 YYNGEE, per germline.

This clone was observed once. V usage is TRBV6-5 and J usage is TRBJ2-1; 10 bases align to TRBD1. The CDR3 is 16 residues long. The V gene end was trimmed by 1 base and the J gene end by 5 bases; junction bases not matched to a gene: 5. The V gene's germline CDR1 is MNHEY and CDR2 SVGAGI. The CDR3 is CASSYLGQGKNNEQFF. The CDR3 coding sequence is TGTGCCAGCAGTTACTTGGGACAGGGGAAGAACAATGAGCAGTTCTTC.

This chain uses TRBV27 with TRBJ1-1; 9 nucleotides line up with TRBD1. V lost 4 bases and J lost 4; bases outside the gene matches: 4. Germline V CDR1 and CDR2: MNHEY, SMNVEV (reference sequence). The CDR3 is made up of 14 amino acids. CDR3 protein: CASSSTGGPTEAFF. In nucleotides, the CDR3 is TGTGCCAGCAGTTCGACAGGGGGGCCCACTGAAGCTTTCTTT.

The chain employs TRBV4-1 and TRBJ2-3; D is possibly TRBD1 (6 bases). The V end lost 4 bases, the J end lost 0 bases, and 14 bases lay between the germline ends. Germline-derived CDR1 and CDR2 are MGHRA and YSYEKL. The CDR3 length is 16 residues. CDR3 region: CASSLGRGPSTDTQYF. The CDR3 bases are TGCGCCAGCAGCCTCGGCAGGGGCCCCAGCACAGATACGCAGTATTTT.

This clone was counted between two and nine times. The J gene is TRBJ1-2, the V gene TRBV6-5; D is undetermined. Germline V lookup: CDR1 MNHEY, CDR2 SVGAGI. CDR3 length: 15 amino acids. V was cut by 2 bases and J by 2 bases, with 12 bases left in between. The CDR3 DNA reads as TGTGCCAGCAGTTACACTGGGAGCGGGAACTATGGCTACACCTTC. Its protein product is CASSYTGSGNYGYTF.

This clone was detected once. V gene TRBV4-3 combines with J gene TRBJ2-1; 9 nucleotides align to TRBD1. This CDR3 is built from 15 residues. CDR1 is LGHNA and CDR2 is YSLEER in the germline V gene. V shed 3 bases and J 7 bases; nucleotides not matched to a gene: 7. CDR3 bases: TGCGCCAGCAGCCAGCAGGACAGGGGTAGGAATGAGCAGTTCTTC. It codes for CASSQQDRGRNEQFF.

V and J are TRBV7-2 and TRBJ2-3, with TRBD1 identical over 9 bases. CDR3 length: 16 residues. CDR1 SGHTA and CDR2 FQGNSA come from the germline V gene. With V trimmed by 5 bases and J by 2 bases, 8 bases remained unmatched. CDR3 DNA sequence: TGTGCCAGCAGCCCCTCCGGGACAGGGAACACAGATACGCAGTATTTT. It translates to CASSPSGTGNTDTQYF.

The chain carries TRBV9 and TRBJ2-3, with 9 nucleotides matching TRBD1. V dropped 1 base and J dropped 7; count of bases not matched to a gene: 19. The germline gives CDR1 SGDLS, CDR2 YYNGEE. CDR3 size: 19 residues. The CDR3 loop reads CASSVRDRGFSQIQNTQYF. The DNA of the CDR3 is TGTGCCAGCAGCGTACGCGACAGGGGGTTTTCCCAGATTCAAAATACGCAGTATTTT. Full variable domain (remainder filled in from reference TRBV9 and TRBJ2-3): DSGVTQTPKHLITATGQRVTLRCSPRSGDLSVYWYQQSLDQGLQFLIQYYNGEERAKGNILERFSAQQFPDLHSELNLSSLELGDSALYFCASSVRDRGFSQIQNTQYFGPGTRLTVL.

The chain has TRBV10-1 and TRBJ1-5; possible D gene TRBD1, 6 bases. V lost 6 bases, J lost 9 bases, and 18 bases lay in between. CDR3 length: 14 amino acids. In germline, CDR1 is WNHNN, CDR2 SYGVQD (reference sequence). CDR3: CASRTSQGLGPQHF. The DNA of the CDR3 is TGCGCCAGCAGAACTTCACAGGGTCTAGGGCCCCAGCATTTT.

The chain uses TRBV2 and TRBJ2-2; 12 bases agree with TRBD2. The CDR3 sequence is 17 residues long. V gave up 6 bases and J gave up 4 bases; unmatched junction bases: 9. The germline gives CDR1 SNHLY, CDR2 FYNNEI. The CDR3 nucleotides are TGTGCCAGCAGCGTTCTAGCGGGAGGGGCGACCACCGGGGAGCTGTTTTTT. It translates to CASSVLAGGATTGELFF.

This chain connects TRBV5-1 to TRBJ1-2, with D possibly being TRBD1 (5 bases). The CDR3 has 13 amino acids. Trimming shortened V by 9 bases and J by 3 bases, and 15 bases separated the two germline ends. In germline, CDR1 is SGHRS, CDR2 YFSETQ. CDR3 nucleotides: TGCGCCACCTCGCTCGGAGGGGACTATGGCTACACCTTC. Its translation is CATSLGGDYGYTF.

This clone was picked up one time. The chain couples TRBV9 to TRBJ1-3; D uncertain. The CDR3 extends over 12 amino acids. Germline CDR1 reads SGDLS; CDR2 reads YYNGEE. V lost 4 bases to trimming and J lost 3 bases, with 5 bases between them. In nucleotides, the CDR3 is TGTGCCAGCAGCCTCCGTGGAAACACCATATATTTT. It yields the protein CASSLRGNTIYF.

J is TRBJ2-2 and V is TRBV6-4, with 7 bases matching TRBD1. Germline CDR1 MRHNA, CDR2 SNTAGT. CDR3 size: 15 residues. The V gene end was trimmed by 7 bases and the J gene end by 1 base; junction bases not matched to a gene: 6. This CDR3 reads CASTLGQRNTGELFF. The CDR3 DNA sequence: TGTGCCAGCACCTTGGGACAGAGGAACACCGGGGAGCTGTTTTTT.

The chain couples TRBV6-1 to TRBJ2-3, with a possible D match to TRBD1 (6 bases). This CDR3 contains 15 residues. The V and J ends lost 2 bases and 5 bases respectively, with 14 bases between them. Germline V gives CDR1 MNHNS, CDR2 SASEGT. CDR3 coding DNA: TGTGCCAGCAGTGAATTCAACAGGGCTGTAGATACGCAGTATTTT. Its translation: CASSEFNRAVDTQYF.

The chain has TRBV4-3 and TRBJ2-7; tentatively, D is TRBD1 (6 bases). Germline CDR1 and CDR2: LGHNA and YSLEER. The CDR3 is 14 residues long. With 1 base removed from V and 6 bases from J, the gap between germline ends came to 13 bases. The CDR3 sequence: CASSQGTEQGEQYF. The CDR3 bases are TGCGCCAGCAGCCAAGGGACAGAACAGGGCGAGCAGTACTTC.

This clone appeared a single time. The chain uses TRBV6-5 and TRBJ2-7, with TRBD1 identical over 7 bases. Germline CDR1 and CDR2: MNHEY and SVGAGI. V gave up 6 bases and J gave up 7 bases; unmatched junction bases: 6. The CDR3 length is 12 residues. DNA of the CDR3: TGTGCCAGCAGGACAGGGTCTTTGGAGCAGTACTTC. As protein: CASRTGSLEQYF.

The rearrangement links TRBV5-4 to TRBJ2-1; TRBD2 aligns across 9 bases. The CDR3 runs to 17 residues. Germline CDR1 and CDR2: SGHNT and YYREEE (reference sequence). The trim removed 4 bases at V and 0 bases at J, leaving 8 bases unmatched. The CDR3 reads CASSPDSGGSSYNEQFF. The CDR3 DNA sequence: TGTGCCAGCAGCCCGGACAGCGGGGGGAGCTCCTACAATGAGCAGTTCTTC.

The gene calls are TRBV5-8 and TRBJ2-2; D gene ambiguous. V dropped 6 bases and J dropped 5 bases, with 8 bases sitting between them. CDR3 length: 12 amino acids. Per germline, CDR1 SGHTS and CDR2 YDEGEE. CDR3 sequence (DNA): TGTGCCAGCAACCCGAGGACCGGGGAGCTGTTTTTT. Translated: CASNPRTGELFF.

The genes are TRBV7-9 and TRBJ2-7; 12 bases fit TRBD1. V dropped 1 base and J dropped 3; count of bases not matched to a gene: 13. Germline V lookup: CDR1 SEHNR, CDR2 FQNEAQ (reference sequence). CDR3 length: 19 amino acids. CDR3 amino acids: CASSLGTGTGGVGGYEQYF. The CDR3, as DNA: TGTGCCAGCAGCTTAGGGACCGGGACAGGGGGCGTTGGAGGCTACGAGCAGTACTTC.

This chain connects TRBV2 to TRBJ2-5; 8 bases are shared with TRBD2. Germline V gene sequence: CDR1 SNHLY, CDR2 FYNNEI. V lost 8 bases to trimming and J lost 5 bases; unmatched junction nucleotides: 4. The CDR3 consists of 12 residues. The CDR3 DNA reads TGTGCCAGCGCGGGGGGCCCCGAGACCCAGTACTTC. This sequence encodes CASAGGPETQYF.

This clone occurred once. The V gene is TRBV9, the J gene TRBJ2-3; the D gene is possibly TRBD2 (6 bases). The CDR3 is 15 residues long. The germline V gene encodes CDR1 SGDLS and CDR2 YYNGEE. V lost 0 bases to trimming and J lost 2 bases, with 10 bases between them. The chain's CDR3 is CASSVAGDYTDTQYF. The CDR3 DNA sequence: TGTGCCAGCAGCGTAGCGGGGGATTACACAGATACGCAGTATTTT.

The CDR3 reads CASSPRTGRTDTQYF. CDR3 DNA sequence: TGTGCCAGCAGCCCCAGGACAGGGCGCACAGATACGCAGTATTTT. The chain joins TRBV9 to TRBJ2-3, with 8 bases aligning to TRBD1. The J segment lost 1 base and the V segment lost 4 bases, leaving 5 bases of the junction unmatched. The length of the CDR3 is 15 residues. The germline V gene encodes CDR1 SGDLS and CDR2 YYNGEE.

The chain combines TRBV6-5 with TRBJ2-7; 7 bases fit TRBD1. Germline CDR1 reads MNHEY; CDR2 reads SVGAGI. The CDR3 is 14 residues long. Losses at the gene ends were 0 bases for V and 3 bases for J; bases not matched to a gene: 2. CDR3 DNA sequence: TGTGCCAGCAGTTACTCGCACAGGGGCTACGAGCAGTACTTC. Encoded protein: CASSYSHRGYEQYF.

The chain carries TRBV6-1 and TRBJ1-5, with D possibly being TRBD1 (5 bases). CDR3 length: 15 residues. The ends were cut back, 2 bases at V and 0 bases at J, with 8 bases in the middle. Germline V gene data show CDR1 as MNHNS and CDR2 as SASEGT. CDR3 in DNA: TGTGCCAGCAGTGAATTGGGGGGTAGCAATCAGCCCCAGCATTTT. It codes for CASSELGGSNQPQHF.

The chain combines TRBV15 with TRBJ2-7, with 9 bases matching TRBD2. Germline CDR1 LNHNV, CDR2 YYDKDF (reference sequence). This CDR3 contains 16 residues. Trimming removed 0 bases from V and 3 bases from J; junction bases left unmatched: 6. The CDR3, as DNA: TGTGCCACCAGCAGAGATCAAGTGACTAGCGGCTACGAGCAGTACTTC. As protein: CATSRDQVTSGYEQYF.

This chain uses TRBV6-6 with TRBJ2-7; 13 bases fit TRBD2. Germline loops: CDR1 MNHNY, CDR2 SVGAGI (reference sequence). V lost 6 bases to trimming and J lost 5 bases; unmatched junction nucleotides: 7. The CDR3 contains 15 residues. The CDR3 region is CASSSEGLAGNEQYF. CDR3 bases: TGTGCCAGCAGCTCAGAGGGACTAGCGGGAAACGAGCAGTACTTC.

The chain carries TRBV28 and TRBJ2-1; 11 nucleotides match TRBD1. In germline, CDR1 is MDHEN, CDR2 SYDVKM. V dropped 4 bases and J dropped 5; count of bases not matched to a gene: 13. The CDR3 is 18 residues long. The CDR3 here is CASSSFPRDRGRDNEQFF. Here the CDR3 DNA reads TGTGCCAGCAGTTCCTTCCCCCGGGACAGGGGGAGAGACAATGAGCAGTTCTTC. Full variable domain (missing parts from reference TRBV28 and TRBJ2-1): DVKVTQSSRYLVKRTGEKVFLECVQDMDHENMFWYRQDPGLGLRLIYFSYDVKMKEKGDIPEGYSVSREKKERFSLILESASTNQTSMYLCASSSFPRDRGRDNEQFFGPGTRLTVL.